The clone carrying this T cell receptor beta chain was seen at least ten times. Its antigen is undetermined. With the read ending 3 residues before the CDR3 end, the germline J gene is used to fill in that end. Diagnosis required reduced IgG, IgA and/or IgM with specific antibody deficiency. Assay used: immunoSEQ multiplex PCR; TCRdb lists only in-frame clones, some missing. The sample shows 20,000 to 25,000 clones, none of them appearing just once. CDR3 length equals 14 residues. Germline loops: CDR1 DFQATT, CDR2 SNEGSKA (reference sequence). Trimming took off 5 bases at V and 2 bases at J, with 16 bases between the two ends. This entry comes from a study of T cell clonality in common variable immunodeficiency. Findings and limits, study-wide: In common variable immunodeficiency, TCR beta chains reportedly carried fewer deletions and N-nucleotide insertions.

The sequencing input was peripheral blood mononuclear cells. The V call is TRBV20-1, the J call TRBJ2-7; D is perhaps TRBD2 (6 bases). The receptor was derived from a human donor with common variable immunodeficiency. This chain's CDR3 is CSAPAGGPTYEQYF. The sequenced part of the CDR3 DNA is TGCAGTGCTCCAGCGGGCGGGCCAACCTACGAG.